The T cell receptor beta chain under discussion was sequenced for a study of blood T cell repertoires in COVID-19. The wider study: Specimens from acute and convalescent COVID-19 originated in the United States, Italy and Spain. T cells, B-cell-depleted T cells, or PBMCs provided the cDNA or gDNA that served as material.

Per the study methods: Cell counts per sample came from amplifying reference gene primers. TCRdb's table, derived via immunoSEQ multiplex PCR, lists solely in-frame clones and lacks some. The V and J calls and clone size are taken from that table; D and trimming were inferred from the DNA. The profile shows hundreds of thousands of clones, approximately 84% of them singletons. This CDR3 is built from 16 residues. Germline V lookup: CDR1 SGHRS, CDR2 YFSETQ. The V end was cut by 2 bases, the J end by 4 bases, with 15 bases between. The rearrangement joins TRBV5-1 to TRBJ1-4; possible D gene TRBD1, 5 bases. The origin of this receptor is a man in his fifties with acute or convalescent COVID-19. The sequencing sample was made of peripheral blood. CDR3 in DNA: TGCGCCAGCAGCTTTAATTGGGGGGGTCGTAATGAAAAACTGTTTTTT. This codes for CASSFNWGGRNEKLFF.